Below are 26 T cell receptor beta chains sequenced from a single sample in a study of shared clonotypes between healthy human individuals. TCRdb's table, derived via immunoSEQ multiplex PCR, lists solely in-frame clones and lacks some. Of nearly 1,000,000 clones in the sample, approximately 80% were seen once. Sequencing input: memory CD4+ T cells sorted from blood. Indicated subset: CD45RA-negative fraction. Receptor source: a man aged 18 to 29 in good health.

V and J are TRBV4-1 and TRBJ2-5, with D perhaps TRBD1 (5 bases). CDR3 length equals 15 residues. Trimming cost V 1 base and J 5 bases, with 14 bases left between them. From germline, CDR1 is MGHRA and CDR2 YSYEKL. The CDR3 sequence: CASSQGVQGTETQYF. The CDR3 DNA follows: TGCGCCAGCAGCCAAGGGGTTCAGGGTACGGAGACCCAGTACTTC.

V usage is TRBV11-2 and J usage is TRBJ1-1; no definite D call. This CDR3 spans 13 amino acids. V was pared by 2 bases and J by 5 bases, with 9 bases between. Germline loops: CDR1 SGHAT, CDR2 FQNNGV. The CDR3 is CASSLLRETEAFF. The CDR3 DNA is TGTGCCAGCAGCTTATTGAGGGAAACTGAAGCTTTCTTT.

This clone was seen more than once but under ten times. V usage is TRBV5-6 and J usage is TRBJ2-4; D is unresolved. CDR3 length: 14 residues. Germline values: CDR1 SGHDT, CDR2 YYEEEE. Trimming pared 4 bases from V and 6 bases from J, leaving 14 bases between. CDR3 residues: CASSLRPPGNIQYF. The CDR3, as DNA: TGTGCCAGCAGCCTGCGACCCCCAGGAAACATTCAGTACTTC.

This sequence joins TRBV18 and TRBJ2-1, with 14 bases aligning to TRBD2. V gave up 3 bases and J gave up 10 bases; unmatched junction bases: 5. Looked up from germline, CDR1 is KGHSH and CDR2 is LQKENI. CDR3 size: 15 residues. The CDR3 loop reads CASSPAGLAGGEQFF. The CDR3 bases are TGTGCCAGCTCACCGGCCGGACTAGCGGGAGGCGAGCAGTTCTTC.

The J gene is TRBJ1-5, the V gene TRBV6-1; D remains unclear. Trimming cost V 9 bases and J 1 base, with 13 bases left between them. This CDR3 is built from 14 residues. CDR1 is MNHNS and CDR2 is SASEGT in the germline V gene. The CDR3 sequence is CASSNMGSNQPQHF. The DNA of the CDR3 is TGTGCCAGTTCCAACATGGGAAGCAATCAGCCCCAGCATTTT.

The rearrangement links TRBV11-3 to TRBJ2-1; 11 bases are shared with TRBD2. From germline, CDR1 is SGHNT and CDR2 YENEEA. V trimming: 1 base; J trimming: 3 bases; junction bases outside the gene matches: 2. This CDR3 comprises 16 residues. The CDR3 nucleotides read TGTGCCAGCAGCTTAGTAGGGACTAGCGGCTACAATGAGCAGTTCTTC. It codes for CASSLVGTSGYNEQFF.

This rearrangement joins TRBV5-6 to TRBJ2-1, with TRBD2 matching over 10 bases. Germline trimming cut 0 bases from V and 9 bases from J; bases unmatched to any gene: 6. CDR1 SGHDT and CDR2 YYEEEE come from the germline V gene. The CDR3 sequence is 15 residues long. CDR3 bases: TGTGCCAGCAGCTTGGAACTAGCGGGAATCGCTGAGCAGTTCTTC. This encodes CASSLELAGIAEQFF.

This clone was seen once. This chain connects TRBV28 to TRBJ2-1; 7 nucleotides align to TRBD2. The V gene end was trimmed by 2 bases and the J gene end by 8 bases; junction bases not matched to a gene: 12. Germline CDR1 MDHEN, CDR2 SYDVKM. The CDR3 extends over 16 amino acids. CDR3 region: CASSLPSGTTTDEQFF. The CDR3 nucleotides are TGTGCCAGCAGTTTACCCTCCGGGACTACGACAGATGAGCAGTTCTTC.

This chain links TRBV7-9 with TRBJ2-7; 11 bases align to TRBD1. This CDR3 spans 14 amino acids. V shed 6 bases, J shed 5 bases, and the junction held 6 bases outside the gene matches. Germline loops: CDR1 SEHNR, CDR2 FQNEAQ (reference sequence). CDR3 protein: CASRAGQGVNEQYF. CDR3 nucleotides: TGTGCCAGCAGAGCGGGACAGGGGGTTAACGAGCAGTACTTC.

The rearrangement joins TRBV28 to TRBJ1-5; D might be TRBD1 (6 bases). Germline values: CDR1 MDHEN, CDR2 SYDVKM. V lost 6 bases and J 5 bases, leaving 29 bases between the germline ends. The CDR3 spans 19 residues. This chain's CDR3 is CASSPGWGTQTLVDQPQHF. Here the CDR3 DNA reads TGTGCCAGCAGCCCAGGTTGGGGGACACAGACCTTAGTTGATCAGCCCCAGCATTTT.

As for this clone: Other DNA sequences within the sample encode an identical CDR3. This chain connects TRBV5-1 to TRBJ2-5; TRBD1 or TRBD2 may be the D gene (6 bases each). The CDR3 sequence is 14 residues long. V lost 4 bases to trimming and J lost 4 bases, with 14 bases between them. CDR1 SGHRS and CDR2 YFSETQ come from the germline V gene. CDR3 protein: CASSPTGGGETQYF. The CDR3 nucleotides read TGCGCCAGCAGCCCGACCGGAGGGGGAGAGACCCAGTACTTC.

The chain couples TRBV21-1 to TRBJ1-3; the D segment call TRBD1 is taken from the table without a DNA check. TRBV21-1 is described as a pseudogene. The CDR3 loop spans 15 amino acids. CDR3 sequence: CASSNHRGPGNTIYF. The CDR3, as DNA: TGTGCCAGCAGCAACCACAGGGGTCCAGGAAACACCATATATTTT.

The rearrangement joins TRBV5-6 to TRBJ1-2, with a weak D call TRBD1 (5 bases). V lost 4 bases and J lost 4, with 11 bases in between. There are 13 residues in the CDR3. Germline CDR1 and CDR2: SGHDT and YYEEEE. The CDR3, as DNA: TGTGCCAGCAGCGACAACGGGGGCTATGGCTACACCTTC. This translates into CASSDNGGYGYTF.

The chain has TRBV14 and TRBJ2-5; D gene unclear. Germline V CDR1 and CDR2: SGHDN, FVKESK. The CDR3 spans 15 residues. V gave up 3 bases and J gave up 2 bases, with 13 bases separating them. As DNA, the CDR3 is TGTGCCAGCAGCCAGAGGAGTTCCGCACAAGAGACCCAGTACTTC. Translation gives CASSQRSSAQETQYF.

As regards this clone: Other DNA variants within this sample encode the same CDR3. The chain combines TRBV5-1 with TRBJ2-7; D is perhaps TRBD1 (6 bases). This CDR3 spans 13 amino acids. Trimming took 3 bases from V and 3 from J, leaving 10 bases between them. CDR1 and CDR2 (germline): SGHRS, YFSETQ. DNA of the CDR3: TGCGCCAGCAGCTCTTCAGGGGACTACGAGCAGTACTTC. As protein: CASSSSGDYEQYF.

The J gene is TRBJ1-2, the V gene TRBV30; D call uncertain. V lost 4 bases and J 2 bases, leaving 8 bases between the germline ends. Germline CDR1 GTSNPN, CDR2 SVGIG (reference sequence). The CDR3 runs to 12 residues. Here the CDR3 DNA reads TGTGCCTGGATGCGGGAAAACTATGGCTACACCTTC. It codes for CAWMRENYGYTF.

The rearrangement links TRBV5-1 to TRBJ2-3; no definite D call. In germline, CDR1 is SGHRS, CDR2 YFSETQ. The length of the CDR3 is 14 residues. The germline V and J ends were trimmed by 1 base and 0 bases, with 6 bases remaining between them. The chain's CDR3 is CASSLMRSTDTQYF. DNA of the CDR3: TGCGCCAGCAGCTTGATGCGGAGCACAGATACGCAGTATTTT.

The CDR3 loop reads CASSSPSSGGSFLLETQYF. CDR3 nucleotides: TGTGCCAGTAGTTCCCCCTCGTCGGGCGGGAGTTTCCTCCTGGAGACCCAGTACTTC. The rearrangement joins TRBV19 to TRBJ2-5, with 7 bases fitting TRBD2. Germline CDR1 reads LNHDA; CDR2 reads SQIVND (reference sequence). The V segment lost 5 bases and the J segment 5 bases; nucleotides outside the gene matches: 23. The CDR3 covers 19 residues.

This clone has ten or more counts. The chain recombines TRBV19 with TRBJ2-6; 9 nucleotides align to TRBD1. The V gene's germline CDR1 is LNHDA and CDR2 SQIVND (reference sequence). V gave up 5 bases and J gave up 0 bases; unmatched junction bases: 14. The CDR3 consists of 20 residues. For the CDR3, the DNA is TGTGCCAGTAGTCTTGGGACAGGGACCCATTTTAGCTCTGGGGCCAACGTCCTGACTTTC. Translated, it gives CASSLGTGTHFSSGANVLTF.

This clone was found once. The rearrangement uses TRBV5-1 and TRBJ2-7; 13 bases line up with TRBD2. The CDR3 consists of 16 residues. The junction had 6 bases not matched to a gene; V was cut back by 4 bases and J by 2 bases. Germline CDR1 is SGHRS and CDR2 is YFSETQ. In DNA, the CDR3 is TGCGCCAGCAGCCCAGGGGGACTAGCGGGAACCTACGAGCAGTACTTC. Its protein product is CASSPGGLAGTYEQYF.

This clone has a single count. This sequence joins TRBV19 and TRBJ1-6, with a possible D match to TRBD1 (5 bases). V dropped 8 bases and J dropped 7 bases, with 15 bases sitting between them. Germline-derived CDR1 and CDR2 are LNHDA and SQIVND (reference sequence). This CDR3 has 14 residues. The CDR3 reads CASQTGTANSPLHF. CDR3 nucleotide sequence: TGTGCCAGTCAAACCGGGACGGCGAATTCACCCCTCCACTTT.

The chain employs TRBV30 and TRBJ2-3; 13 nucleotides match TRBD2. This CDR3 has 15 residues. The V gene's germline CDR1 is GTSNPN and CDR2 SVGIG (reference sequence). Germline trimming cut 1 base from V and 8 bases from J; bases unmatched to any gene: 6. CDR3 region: CAWSGGLAGRRTQYF. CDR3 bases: TGTGCCTGGAGTGGGGGACTAGCGGGAAGGCGTACGCAGTATTTT. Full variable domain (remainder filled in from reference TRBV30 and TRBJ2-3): SQTIHQWPATLVQPVGSPLSLECTVEGTSNPNLYWYRQAAGRGLQLLFYSVGIGQISSEVPQNLSASRPQDRQFILSSKKLLLSDSGFYLCAWSGGLAGRRTQYFGPGTRLTVL.

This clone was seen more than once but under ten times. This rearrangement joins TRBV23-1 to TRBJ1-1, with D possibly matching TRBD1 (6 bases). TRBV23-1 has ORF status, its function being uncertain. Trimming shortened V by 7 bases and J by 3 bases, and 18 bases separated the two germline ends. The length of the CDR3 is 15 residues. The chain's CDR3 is CASMRGQQVHTEAFF. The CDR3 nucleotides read TGCGCCAGCATGCGAGGACAGCAGGTACACACTGAAGCTTTCTTT.

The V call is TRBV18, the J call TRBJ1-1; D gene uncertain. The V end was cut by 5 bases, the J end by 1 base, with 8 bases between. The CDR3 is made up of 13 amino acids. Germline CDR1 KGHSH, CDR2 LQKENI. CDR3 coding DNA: TGTGCCAGCTCATTGATAGGGAACACTGAAGCTTTCTTT. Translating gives CASSLIGNTEAFF.

The CDR3: CASSGGTSGYNEQFF. The CDR3 region has the DNA TGTGCCAGCAGTGGAGGGACTAGCGGTTACAATGAGCAGTTCTTC. The J gene is TRBJ2-1, the V gene TRBV2; 11 bases are a match to TRBD2. This CDR3 region has 15 residues. V shed 4 bases and J 4 bases; nucleotides not matched to a gene: 3. The germline CDR1 and CDR2 sequences are SNHLY and FYNNEI.

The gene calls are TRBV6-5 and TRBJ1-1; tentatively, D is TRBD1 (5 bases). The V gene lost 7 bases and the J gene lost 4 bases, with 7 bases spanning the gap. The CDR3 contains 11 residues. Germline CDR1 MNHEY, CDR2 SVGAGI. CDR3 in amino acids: CASTQGTEAFF. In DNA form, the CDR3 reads TGTGCCAGCACCCAGGGCACTGAAGCTTTCTTT.